The 24 T cell receptor beta chains reported below all come from one sample, sequenced in a study of Graves' ophthalmopathy and Graves' hyperthyroidism. The TCR beta CDR3 regions underwent amplification from RNA transcripts. HTBI primers primed a first-round RT-PCR, and a second-round multiplex PCR followed. One entry per CDR3 protein results from TCRdb running MiXCR on the multiplex PCR reads. The sample records about 210,000 distinct CDR3 sequences, around 28% being singletons. Source material: peripheral blood. The receptors shown here come from a man in his forties or fifties with Graves' ophthalmopathy.

The chain uses TRBV6-2 or TRBV6-3 and TRBJ2-4; a weak D match, TRBD2 (6 bases). Germline CDR1 MNHEY, CDR2 SVGEGT. The CDR3 consists of 14 residues. V lost 2 bases and J lost 8, with 13 bases in between. CDR3 coding DNA: TGTGCCAGCAGTTACGGGGGACTTGGATACATTCAGTACTTC. As protein: CASSYGGLGYIQYF.

The chain couples TRBV29-1 to TRBJ2-7, with D possibly being TRBD2 (5 bases). The CDR3 loop spans 14 amino acids. The V gene's germline CDR1 is SQVTM and CDR2 ANQGSEA. Trimming pared 3 bases from V and 7 bases from J, leaving 19 bases between. DNA of the CDR3: TGCAGCGTTGAGGACTCCTCCGGGCGCAGAGAGCAGTACTTC. Protein product: CSVEDSSGRREQYF.

This clonotype appeared many times. The genes are TRBV30 and TRBJ1-1; possibly TRBD1 for D (5 bases). The CDR3 is 14 amino acids. Germline V gene lookup returns CDR1 GTSNPN and CDR2 SVGIG (reference sequence). Trimming took off 5 bases at V and 5 bases at J, with 18 bases between the two ends. The CDR3 nucleotides read TGTGCCTGGGGTCGAAGGGGCATGAGTACTGAAGCTTTCTTT. Encoded protein: CAWGRRGMSTEAFF. The full variable domain, completed using reference TRBV30 and TRBJ1-1, is SQTIHQWPATLVQPVGSPLSLECTVEGTSNPNLYWYRQAAGRGLQLLFYSVGIGQISSEVPQNLSASRPQDRQFILSSKKLLLSDSGFYLCAWGRRGMSTEAFFGQGTRLTVV.

Ten or more counts support this clonotype. The chain uses TRBV5-6 and TRBJ1-2, with TRBD1 identical over 8 bases. Per germline, CDR1 SGHDT and CDR2 YYEEEE. This CDR3 spans 14 amino acids. Trimming took 2 bases from V and 5 from J; bases not matched to a gene: 5. The CDR3 DNA reads as TGTGCCAGCAGCTTACCGGGACAGGAGTATGGCTACACCTTC. Its protein is CASSLPGQEYGYTF.

This clonotype was counted many times. The chain has TRBV20-1 and TRBJ1-4; D perhaps matches TRBD1 (5 bases). Germline CDR1 DFQATT, CDR2 SNEGSKA (reference sequence). The germline V and J ends were trimmed by 1 base and 7 bases, with 19 bases remaining between them. CDR3 length: 16 amino acids. CDR3 region: CSARGGDLSSGEKLFF. DNA of the CDR3: TGCAGTGCTAGAGGGGGGGATCTCAGCTCGGGTGAAAAACTGTTTTTT.

This chain links TRBV19 with TRBJ1-5; a possible D gene is TRBD1 (6 bases). Trimming stripped 7 bases from V and 5 bases from J, with 15 bases between. The germline CDR1 and CDR2 sequences are LNHDA and SQIVND (reference sequence). This CDR3 has 14 residues. The CDR3 DNA reads TGTGCCAGTACCAACGGACAGTCTGATCAGCCCCAGCATTTT. This sequence encodes CASTNGQSDQPQHF.

This clonotype was seen a handful of times. Here the CDR3 DNA reads TGTGCCAGCAGTTCACCTCAACTAGCGGGGACCTACGAGCAGTACTTC. Translation gives CASSSPQLAGTYEQYF. The V gene is TRBV12-3 or TRBV12-4, the J gene TRBJ2-7; TRBD2 matches at 10 bases. After removal of 4 bases from V and 2 bases from J, the junction contained 8 bases not matched to a gene. The CDR3 runs 16 residues.

The chain recombines TRBV7-2 with TRBJ2-2, with 10 bases lining up with TRBD1. Trimming took 5 bases from V and 5 from J; bases not matched to a gene: 5. In germline, CDR1 is SGHTA, CDR2 FQGNSA. The CDR3 contains 15 residues. The CDR3, as DNA: TGTGCCAGCAGCCAATGGACAGGGGGGACCGGGGAGCTGTTTTTT. Translating gives CASSQWTGGTGELFF.

The rearrangement uses TRBV11-2 and TRBJ2-5, with 12 positions matching TRBD1. V was clipped by 1 base and J by 5 bases; unmatched bases: 5. The CDR3 has 16 residues. Germline V gene lookup returns CDR1 SGHAT and CDR2 FQNNGV. The chain's CDR3 is CASSLGGTGGIETQYF. The CDR3 DNA sequence: TGTGCCAGCAGCTTAGGGGGGACAGGGGGCATTGAGACCCAGTACTTC. Full variable domain (rest looked up from reference TRBV11-2 and TRBJ2-5): EAGVAQSPRYKIIEKRQSVAFWCNPISGHATLYWYQQILGQGPKLLIQFQNNGVVDDSQLPKDRFSAERLKGVDSTLKIQPAKLEDSAVYLCASSLGGTGGIETQYFGPGTRLLVL.

The chain uses TRBV12-3 or TRBV12-4 and TRBJ2-7, with 9 bases identical to TRBD2. This CDR3 is built from 14 residues. The ends lost 6 bases at V and 5 bases at J; junction bases unmatched: 8. The CDR3: CASRLGTSLDEQYF. CDR3 in DNA: TGTGCCAGCAGACTTGGGACTAGCCTAGACGAGCAGTACTTC.

This clonotype appeared many times. CDR3 sequence: CASSSLFPLHF. DNA for the CDR3: TGTGCCAGCAGTTCCCTATTCCCCCTCCACTTT. V usage is TRBV28 and J usage is TRBJ1-6; D not resolved. Germline assignment: CDR1 MDHEN and CDR2 SYDVKM. The CDR3 runs to 11 residues. The V end lost 4 bases, the J end lost 13 bases, and 8 bases lay between the germline ends.

This clonotype showed up many times. The chain has TRBV11-2 and TRBJ2-7; tentatively, D is TRBD1 (5 bases). Germline CDR1 and CDR2: SGHAT and FQNNGV. The V end was cut by 3 bases, the J end by 1 base, with 10 bases between. CDR3 length: 14 residues. The CDR3, as DNA: TGTGCCAGCAGCTTTAGACAGCCTTCCTACGAGCAGTACTTC. Amino acids: CASSFRQPSYEQYF.

This clonotype has only a few counts. The chain uses TRBV6-2 or TRBV6-3 and TRBJ2-5, with D unclear. With 0 bases removed from V and 0 bases from J, the gap between germline ends came to 14 bases. The germline V gene encodes CDR1 MNHEY and CDR2 SVGEGT. CDR3 length equals 17 residues. The CDR3 is CASSYSRTQEYQETQYF. Written as DNA, the CDR3 is TGTGCCAGCAGTTACTCGAGGACGCAGGAGTACCAAGAGACCCAGTACTTC.

This clonotype was observed many times. The chain combines TRBV20-1 with TRBJ1-1; D gene ambiguous. The CDR3 runs to 13 residues. V lost 0 bases and J lost 3, with 8 bases in between. Germline assignment: CDR1 DFQATT and CDR2 SNEGSKA (reference sequence). The DNA for the CDR3 is TGCAGTGCTAGAGATCCCCACTACACTGAAGCTTTCTTT. It codes for CSARDPHYTEAFF.

This clonotype was seen at least ten times. The chain couples TRBV3-1 to TRBJ2-5; a weak D match, TRBD2 (5 bases). Germline V gene lookup returns CDR1 LGHDT and CDR2 YNNKEL (reference sequence). Trimming cost V 3 bases and J 1 base, with 9 bases left between them. The CDR3 runs 14 residues. The DNA of the CDR3 is TGTGCCAGCAGCCAGCGTACTAGCCAAGAGACCCAGTACTTC. It yields the protein CASSQRTSQETQYF.

This clonotype was seen at least ten times. V and J are TRBV27 and TRBJ1-5; D might be TRBD1 (5 bases). Trimming cost V 2 bases and J 8 bases, with 10 bases left between them. CDR1 and CDR2 from the germline V gene are MNHEY and SMNVEV (reference sequence). The CDR3 contains 13 residues. CDR3 bases: TGTGCCAGCAGTTTAGACCAGGGAGAGCCCCAGCATTTT. The encoded protein is CASSLDQGEPQHF.

This clonotype was counted at least ten times. The J gene is TRBJ1-2, the V gene TRBV28; unclear D gene. In germline, CDR1 is MDHEN, CDR2 SYDVKM. The CDR3 runs 14 residues. The V end was cut by 6 bases, the J end by 2 bases, with 13 bases between. The CDR3 reads CASSLDRGNYGYTF. CDR3 nucleotides: TGTGCCAGCAGCCTAGACCGGGGAAACTATGGCTACACCTTC.

For the CDR3, the DNA is TGTGCCAGCAGTCCCGGACTGAGAGCGCCCCTCCACTTT. Translation: CASSPGLRAPLHF. This chain joins TRBV27 and TRBJ1-6, with no clear D. CDR1 is MNHEY, CDR2 SMNVEV, per germline (reference sequence). The CDR3 is made up of 13 amino acids. The V end lost 5 bases, the J end lost 13 bases, and 15 bases lay between the germline ends.

This clonotype has at least ten counts. The chain uses TRBV18 and TRBJ2-3; D is tentatively TRBD1 or TRBD2 (5 bases each). Per the germline V gene, CDR1 is KGHSH and CDR2 is LQKENI. There are 13 residues in the CDR3. Deletions cut 5 bases from V and 2 bases from J, with 8 bases between. The CDR3, as DNA: TGTGCCAGCTCAGAGGGGCTCACAGATACGCAGTATTTT. It yields the protein CASSEGLTDTQYF.

The rearrangement joins TRBV6-5 to TRBJ2-7; D is undetermined. Deletions cut 0 bases from V and 2 bases from J, with 11 bases between. Germline V gene sequence: CDR1 MNHEY, CDR2 SVGAGI. The CDR3 runs 15 residues. The chain's CDR3 is CASSYSGHGPYEQYF. CDR3 nucleotides: TGTGCCAGCAGTTACTCTGGGCACGGACCCTACGAGCAGTACTTC.

This clonotype was recorded at least ten times. V and J are TRBV19 and TRBJ1-5; D gene unclear. Germline V CDR1 and CDR2: LNHDA, SQIVND (reference sequence). With 10 bases removed from V and 11 bases from J, the gap between germline ends came to 12 bases. The CDR3 extends over 10 amino acids. CDR3 loop: CATDGSSQHF. The CDR3 DNA is TGTGCCACAGACGGGTCCTCCCAGCATTTT.

This clonotype was counted at least ten times. The chain joins TRBV29-1 to TRBJ2-2; D perhaps matches TRBD2 (6 bases). The CDR3 has 15 amino acids. CDR1 and CDR2 (germline): SQVTM, ANQGSEA. V was cut by 4 bases and J by 5 bases, with 17 bases left in between. CDR3 nucleotide sequence: TGCAGCGTTGCCTTTGCGGGGCGAGTGACCGGGGAGCTGTTTTTT. Translated, it gives CSVAFAGRVTGELFF.

The genes are TRBV6-5 and TRBJ1-5, with 8 nucleotides matching TRBD1. In germline, CDR1 is MNHEY, CDR2 SVGAGI. This CDR3 contains 17 residues. J gave up 5 bases and V 0 bases, and 9 bases lay outside the gene matches. Here the CDR3 reads CASSYSMDRASHQPQHF. CDR3 coding DNA: TGTGCCAGCAGTTACTCGATGGACAGGGCTTCTCATCAGCCCCAGCATTTT.

This clonotype has ten or more counts. J is TRBJ1-5 and V is TRBV3-1, with D possibly being TRBD1 (5 bases). The V gene's germline CDR1 is LGHDT and CDR2 YNNKEL (reference sequence). The CDR3 has 13 residues. Trimming pared 4 bases from V and 6 bases from J, leaving 10 bases between. The CDR3 DNA reads as TGTGCCAGCAGCCGAAGGGGTGGTCAGCCCCAGCATTTT. It yields the protein CASSRRGGQPQHF.